This T cell receptor (beta chain) is drawn from a study of brain T cells in children with intractable seizures. General study results and limits: Among the top 50 brain clones were public and private clonotypes.

The assay was immunoSEQ multiplex PCR, and TCRdb's table has in-frame clones only and misses some. This sample has roughly 2,500 clones, with approximately 84% found just once. This CDR3 has 13 amino acids. In germline, CDR1 is LNHDA, CDR2 SQIVND (reference sequence). V lost 1 base and J 7 bases, leaving 7 bases between the germline ends. In regard to this clone: The antigen is not known.

Surgery cases with the highest brain T cell transcript signatures were chosen for sequencing. Pre-surgery treatment included at least one anti-epileptic drug. The material sequenced was resected brain tissue, taken at surgery. This clonotype originated in a boy younger than two with hemimegalencephaly and intractable seizures. The genes are TRBV19 and TRBJ2-2, with D possibly TRBD1 on 5 matching bases. This CDR3 reads CASSIGGGGELFF. For the CDR3, the DNA is TGTGCCAGTAGTATAGGGGGCGGCGGGGAGCTGTTTTTT.